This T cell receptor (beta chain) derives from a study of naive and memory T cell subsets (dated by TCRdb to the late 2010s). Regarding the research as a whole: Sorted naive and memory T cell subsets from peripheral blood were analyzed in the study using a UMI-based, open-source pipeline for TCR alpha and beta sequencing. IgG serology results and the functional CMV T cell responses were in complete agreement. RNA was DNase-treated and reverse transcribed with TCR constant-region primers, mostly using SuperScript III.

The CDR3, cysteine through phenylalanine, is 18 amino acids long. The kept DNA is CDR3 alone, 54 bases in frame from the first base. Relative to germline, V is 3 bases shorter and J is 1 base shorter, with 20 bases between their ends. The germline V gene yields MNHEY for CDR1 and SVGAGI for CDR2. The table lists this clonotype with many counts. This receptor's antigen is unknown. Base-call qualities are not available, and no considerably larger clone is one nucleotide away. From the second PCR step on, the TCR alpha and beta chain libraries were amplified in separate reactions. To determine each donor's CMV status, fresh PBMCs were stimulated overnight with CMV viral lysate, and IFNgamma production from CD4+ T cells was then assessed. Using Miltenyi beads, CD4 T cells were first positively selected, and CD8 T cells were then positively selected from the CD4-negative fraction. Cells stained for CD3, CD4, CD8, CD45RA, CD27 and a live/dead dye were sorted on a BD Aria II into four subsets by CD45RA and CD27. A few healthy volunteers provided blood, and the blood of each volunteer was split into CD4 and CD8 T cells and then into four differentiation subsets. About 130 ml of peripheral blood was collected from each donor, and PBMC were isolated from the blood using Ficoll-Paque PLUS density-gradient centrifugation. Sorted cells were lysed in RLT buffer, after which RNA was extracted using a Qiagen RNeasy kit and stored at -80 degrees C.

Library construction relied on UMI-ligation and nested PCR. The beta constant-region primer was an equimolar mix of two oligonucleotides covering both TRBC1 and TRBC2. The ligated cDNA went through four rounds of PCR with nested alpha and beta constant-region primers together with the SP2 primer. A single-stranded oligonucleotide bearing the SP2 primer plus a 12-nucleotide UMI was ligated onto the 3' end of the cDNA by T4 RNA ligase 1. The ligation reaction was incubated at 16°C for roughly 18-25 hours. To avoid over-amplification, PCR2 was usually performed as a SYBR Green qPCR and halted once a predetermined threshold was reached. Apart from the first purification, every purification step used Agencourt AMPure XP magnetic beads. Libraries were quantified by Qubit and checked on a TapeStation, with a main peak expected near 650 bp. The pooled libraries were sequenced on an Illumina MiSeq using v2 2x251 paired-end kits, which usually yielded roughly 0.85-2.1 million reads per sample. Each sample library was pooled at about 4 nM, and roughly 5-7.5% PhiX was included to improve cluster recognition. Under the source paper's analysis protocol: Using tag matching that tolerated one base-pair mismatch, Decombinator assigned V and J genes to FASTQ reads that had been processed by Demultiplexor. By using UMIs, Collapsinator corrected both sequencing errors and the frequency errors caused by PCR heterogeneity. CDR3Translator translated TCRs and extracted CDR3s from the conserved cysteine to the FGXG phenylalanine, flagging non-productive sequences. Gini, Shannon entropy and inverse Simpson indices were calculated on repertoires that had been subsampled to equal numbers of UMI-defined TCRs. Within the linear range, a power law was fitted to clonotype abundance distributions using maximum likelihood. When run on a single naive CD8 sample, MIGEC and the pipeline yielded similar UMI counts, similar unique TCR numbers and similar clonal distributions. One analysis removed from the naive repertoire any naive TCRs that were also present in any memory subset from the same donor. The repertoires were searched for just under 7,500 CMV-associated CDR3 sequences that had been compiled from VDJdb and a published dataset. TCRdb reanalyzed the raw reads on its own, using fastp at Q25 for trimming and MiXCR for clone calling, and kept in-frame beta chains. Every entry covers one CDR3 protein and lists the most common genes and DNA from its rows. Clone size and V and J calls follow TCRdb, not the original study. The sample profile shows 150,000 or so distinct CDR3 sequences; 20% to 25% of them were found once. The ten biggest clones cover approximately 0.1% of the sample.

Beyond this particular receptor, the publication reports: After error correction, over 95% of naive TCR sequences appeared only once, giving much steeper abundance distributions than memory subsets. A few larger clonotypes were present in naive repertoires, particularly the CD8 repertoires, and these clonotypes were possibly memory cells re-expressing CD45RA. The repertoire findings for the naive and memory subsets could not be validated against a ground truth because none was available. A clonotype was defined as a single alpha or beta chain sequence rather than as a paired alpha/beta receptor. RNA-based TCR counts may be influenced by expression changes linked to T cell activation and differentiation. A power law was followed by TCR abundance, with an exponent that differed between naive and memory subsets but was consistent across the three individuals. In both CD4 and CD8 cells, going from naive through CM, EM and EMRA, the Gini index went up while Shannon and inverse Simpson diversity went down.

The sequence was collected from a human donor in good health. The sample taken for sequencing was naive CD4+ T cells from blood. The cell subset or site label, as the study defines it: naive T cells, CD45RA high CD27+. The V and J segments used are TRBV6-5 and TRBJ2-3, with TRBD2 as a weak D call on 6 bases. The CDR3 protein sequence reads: CASSYRRDRLWGTDTQYF. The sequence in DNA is TGTGCCAGCAGTTATAGGCGGGACCGACTATGGGGCACAGATACGCAGTATTTT.